One sample yielded the 16 T cell receptor beta chains listed below, sequenced in a study of identifying expanded T cells in peripheral blood. Sequencing was performed with immunoSEQ multiplex PCR; in TCRdb, only in-frame clones are kept and a portion is missing. The sample holds 80,000 to 90,000 clones, approximately 83% seen once. Sequencing was done on a sample of blood. These receptors originate from a person between 18 and 75 years old in good health.

The chain joins TRBV6-4 to TRBJ1-5; 7 bases are shared with TRBD1. This CDR3 is built from 17 residues. From germline, CDR1 is MRHNA and CDR2 SNTAGT. Losses at the gene ends were 2 bases for V and 4 bases for J; bases not matched to a gene: 11. CDR3 sequence reads: CASSDPDSTGDNQPQHF. DNA of the CDR3: TGTGCCAGCAGTGACCCGGATTCCACAGGGGATAATCAGCCCCAGCATTTT.

J is TRBJ2-5 and V is TRBV30, with TRBD2 matching over 11 bases. Germline assignment: CDR1 GTSNPN and CDR2 SVGIG (reference sequence). The length of the CDR3 is 15 residues. After removal of 2 bases from V and 5 bases from J, the junction contained 7 bases not matched to a gene. DNA for the CDR3: TGTGCCTGGAGTTTTGGAACTAGCGGGAGTGAGACCCAGTACTTC. Translation gives CAWSFGTSGSETQYF.

The rearrangement links TRBV11-2 to TRBJ1-3; D gene unclear. CDR1 and CDR2 (germline): SGHAT, FQNNGV. The CDR3 sequence is 15 residues long. V gave up 1 base and J gave up 3 bases, with 10 bases separating them. The chain's CDR3 is CASSLARSFGNTIYF. DNA for the CDR3: TGTGCCAGCAGCTTAGCAAGGTCCTTTGGAAACACCATATATTTT.

This clone was detected once. V is TRBV5-4 and J is TRBJ2-6, with 8 bases aligning to TRBD1. V dropped 0 bases and J dropped 3; count of bases not matched to a gene: 8. Per germline, CDR1 SGHNT and CDR2 YYREEE (reference sequence). The CDR3 spans 18 residues. DNA for the CDR3: TGTGCCAGCAGCTTGGCGTGGACAGGGTTGGGTGGGGCCAACGTCCTGACTTTC. It is translated as CASSLAWTGLGGANVLTF.

This chain joins TRBV4-3 and TRBJ1-4; D gene uncertain. CDR1 and CDR2 (germline): LGHNA, YSLEER. V lost 1 base and J lost 4, with 10 bases in between. The CDR3 runs 15 residues. The CDR3: CASSQGGASNEKLFF. Here the CDR3 DNA reads TGCGCCAGCAGCCAAGGAGGAGCCAGTAATGAAAAACTGTTTTTT.

The chain employs TRBV9 and TRBJ1-3; unclear D gene. The CDR3 runs 18 residues. The germline V gene encodes CDR1 SGDLS and CDR2 YYNGEE. Between the trimmed V and J ends, which lost 4 bases and 2 bases, there was a span of 22 bases. The CDR3 loop reads CASSSNPQAASTGNTIYF. CDR3 coding DNA: TGTGCCAGCAGCTCAAACCCCCAGGCGGCCAGCACTGGAAACACCATATATTTT.

The gene calls are TRBV7-2 and TRBJ2-1; weak D call: TRBD1 (5 bases). The ends were cut back, 5 bases at V and 2 bases at J, with 7 bases in the middle. The germline CDR1 and CDR2 sequences are SGHTA and FQGNSA. This CDR3 region has 13 residues. Here the CDR3 reads CASSPRAYNEQFF. The CDR3 coding sequence is TGTGCCAGCAGCCCCAGGGCCTACAATGAGCAGTTCTTC.

The rearrangement uses TRBV4-1 and TRBJ1-4; no reliable D call. In germline, CDR1 is MGHRA, CDR2 YSYEKL. The CDR3 runs to 13 residues. V lost 4 bases and J 8 bases, leaving 11 bases between the germline ends. CDR3 protein: CASSLGPGEKLFF. Here the CDR3 DNA reads TGCGCCAGCAGCCTCGGGCCGGGAGAAAAACTGTTTTTT.

This clone was found a few times. Other nucleotide sequences from this sample produce the same CDR3. Written as DNA, the CDR3 is TGCGCCAGCAGCCATTCCGGGACAGGGGAGTACGAGCAGTACTTC. This encodes CASSHSGTGEYEQYF. The rearrangement uses TRBV4-3 and TRBJ2-7; the match to TRBD1 covers 10 bases. This CDR3 comprises 15 residues. Germline-derived CDR1 and CDR2 are LGHNA and YSLEER. J lost 4 bases, V lost 3 bases, and 6 bases had no gene match.

The V gene is TRBV10-3, the J gene TRBJ2-7, with D possibly TRBD1 on 6 matching bases. Germline-derived CDR1 and CDR2 are ENHRY and SYGVKD. The CDR3 loop spans 12 amino acids. V gave up 6 bases and J gave up 3 bases, with 9 bases separating them. The CDR3 is CAIRGAGYEQYF. CDR3 sequence (DNA): TGTGCCATCAGGGGGGCAGGCTACGAGCAGTACTTC.

The rearrangement links TRBV5-5 to TRBJ2-7; 7 nucleotides line up with TRBD1. V lost 4 bases, J lost 3 bases, and 10 bases stayed unmatched. This CDR3 spans 15 amino acids. Germline values: CDR1 SGHKS, CDR2 YYEKEE (reference sequence). The CDR3: CASSRSGQGVYEQYF. CDR3 in DNA: TGTGCCAGCAGCAGGTCAGGGCAGGGGGTCTACGAGCAGTACTTC.

The chain carries TRBV18 and TRBJ1-2; TRBD1 agrees at 8 bases. The CDR3 has 14 amino acids. CDR1 and CDR2 from the germline V gene are KGHSH and LQKENI. The V segment lost 3 bases and the J segment 8 bases; nucleotides outside the gene matches: 8. The CDR3 nucleotides are TGTGCCAGCTCACCCCAGACAGGGGAAGTGGGCTACACCTTC. Protein sequence: CASSPQTGEVGYTF.

The chain is built from TRBV30 and TRBJ2-1; possible D gene TRBD2, 5 bases. Germline-derived CDR1 and CDR2 are GTSNPN and SVGIG (reference sequence). Trimming left V 5 bases short and J 0 bases short, with 17 bases between. The CDR3 has 16 residues. The CDR3 DNA reads TGTGCCTGGTCAGCGGCCCCTTTCAACTCCTACAATGAGCAGTTCTTC. Translation: CAWSAAPFNSYNEQFF.

This clone has just a few counts. J is TRBJ2-6 and V is TRBV5-4; the match to TRBD1 covers 8 bases. The V gene's germline CDR1 is SGHNT and CDR2 YYREEE (reference sequence). Unmatched junction bases numbered 10, after V lost 2 bases and J lost 3 bases. The CDR3 length is 18 residues. The CDR3 coding sequence is TGTGCCAGCAGCTTAACAGGGGGATCGGCTCTTGGGGCCAACGTCCTGACTTTC. Protein product: CASSLTGGSALGANVLTF. The variable domain in full, completed from reference TRBV5-4 and TRBJ2-6, reads ETGVTQSPTHLIKTRGQQVTLRCSSQSGHNTVSWYQQALGQGPQFIFQYYREEENGRGNFPPRFSGLQFPNYSSELNVNALELDDSALYLCASSLTGGSALGANVLTFGAGSRLTVL.

The chain joins TRBV7-6 to TRBJ1-2, with 9 bases matching TRBD1. This CDR3 has 14 amino acids. Germline V gene lookup returns CDR1 SGHVS and CDR2 FNYEAQ. The V and J ends lost 2 bases and 5 bases, in that order; junction bases with no gene match: 3. This CDR3 reads CASSLWTGDYGYTF. CDR3 bases: TGTGCCAGCAGCTTATGGACAGGGGATTATGGCTACACCTTC.

This rearrangement joins TRBV4-3 to TRBJ1-3, with D maybe TRBD1 (5 bases). CDR3 length: 17 residues. The germline V gene encodes CDR1 LGHNA and CDR2 YSLEER. V lost 0 bases to trimming and J lost 4 bases, with 16 bases between them. CDR3 DNA: TGCGCCAGCAGCCAAGATAGATGGGGCCTGGGCGGAAACACCATATATTTT. Translating gives CASSQDRWGLGGNTIYF.